The present T cell receptor (beta chain) was sequenced within a study of T cells in Graves' hyperthyroidism and ophthalmopathy. RNA transcripts gave rise to amplified TCR beta CDR3 regions. Carried out on the TCR CDR3, a first-round RT-PCR used the HTBI primer set. TCRdb processed the multiplex PCR reads anew with MiXCR; each CDR3 protein has one entry. The table includes 600,000 to 850,000 distinct CDR3 sequences, around 20% detected once. This clonotype has just a few counts. Germline V gene lookup returns CDR1 SGHTA and CDR2 FQGTGA. Trimming cost V 2 bases and J 1 base, with 8 bases left between them. This CDR3 comprises 14 residues.

The chain couples TRBV7-3 to TRBJ1-1; perhaps TRBD1 as D (6 bases). The sequenced material came from blood. This clonotype originated in a woman between 45 and 60 years old with Graves' hyperthyroidism that later progressed to Graves' ophthalmopathy. CDR3 nucleotides: TGTGCCAGCAGCTTATGGGGACAGAACACTGAAGCTTTCTTT. It translates to CASSLWGQNTEAFF.